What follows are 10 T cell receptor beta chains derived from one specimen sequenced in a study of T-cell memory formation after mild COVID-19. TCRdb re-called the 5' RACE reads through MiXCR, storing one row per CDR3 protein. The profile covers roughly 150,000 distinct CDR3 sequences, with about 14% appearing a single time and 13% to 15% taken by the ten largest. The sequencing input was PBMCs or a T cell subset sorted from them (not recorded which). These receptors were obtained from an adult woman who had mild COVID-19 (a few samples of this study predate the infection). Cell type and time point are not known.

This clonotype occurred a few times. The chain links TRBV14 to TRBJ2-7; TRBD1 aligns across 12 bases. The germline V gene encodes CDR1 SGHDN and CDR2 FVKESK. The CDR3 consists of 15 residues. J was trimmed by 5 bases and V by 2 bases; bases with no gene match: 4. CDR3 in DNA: TGTGCCAGCAGCCAACCGGGACAGGGGGCGCACGAGCAGTACTTC. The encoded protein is CASSQPGQGAHEQYF.

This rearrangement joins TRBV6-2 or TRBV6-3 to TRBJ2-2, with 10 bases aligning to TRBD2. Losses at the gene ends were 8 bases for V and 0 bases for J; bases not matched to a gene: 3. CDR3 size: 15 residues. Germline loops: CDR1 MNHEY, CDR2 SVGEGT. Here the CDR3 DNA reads TGTGCCAGCGATCTAGCGGGAGCGAACACCGGGGAGCTGTTTTTT. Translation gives CASDLAGANTGELFF.

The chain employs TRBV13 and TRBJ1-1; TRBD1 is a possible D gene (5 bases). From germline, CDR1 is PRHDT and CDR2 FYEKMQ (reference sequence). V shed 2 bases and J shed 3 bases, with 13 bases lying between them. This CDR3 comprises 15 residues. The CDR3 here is CASSLSGFQDTEAFF. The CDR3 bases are TGTGCCAGCAGCTTATCAGGGTTTCAGGACACTGAAGCTTTCTTT.

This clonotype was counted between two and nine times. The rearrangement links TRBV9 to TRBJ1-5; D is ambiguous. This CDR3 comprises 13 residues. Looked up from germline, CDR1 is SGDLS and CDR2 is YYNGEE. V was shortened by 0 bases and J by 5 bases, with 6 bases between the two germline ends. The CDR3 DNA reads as TGTGCCAGCAGCGTAGCCCCTTATCAGCCCCAGCATTTT. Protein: CASSVAPYQPQHF.

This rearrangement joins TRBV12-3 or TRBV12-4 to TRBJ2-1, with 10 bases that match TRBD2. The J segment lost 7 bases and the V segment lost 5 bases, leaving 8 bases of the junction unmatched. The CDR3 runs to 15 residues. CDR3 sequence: CASSPSGGVFNEQFF. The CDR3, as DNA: TGTGCCAGCAGTCCGAGCGGGGGGGTGTTTAATGAGCAGTTCTTC.

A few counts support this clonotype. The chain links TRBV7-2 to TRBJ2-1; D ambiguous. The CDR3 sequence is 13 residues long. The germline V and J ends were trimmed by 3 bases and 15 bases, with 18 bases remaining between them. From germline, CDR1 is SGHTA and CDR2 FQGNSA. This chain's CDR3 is CASSFTLLGFSFF. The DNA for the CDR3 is TGTGCCAGCAGCTTCACGCTACTCGGTTTTTCGTTCTTC. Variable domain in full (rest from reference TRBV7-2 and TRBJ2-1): GAGVSQSPSNKVTEKGKDVELRCDPISGHTALYWYRQSLGQGLEFLIYFQGNSAPDKSGLPSDRFSAERTGGSVSTLTIQRTQQEDSAVYLCASSFTLLGFSFFGPGTRLTVL.

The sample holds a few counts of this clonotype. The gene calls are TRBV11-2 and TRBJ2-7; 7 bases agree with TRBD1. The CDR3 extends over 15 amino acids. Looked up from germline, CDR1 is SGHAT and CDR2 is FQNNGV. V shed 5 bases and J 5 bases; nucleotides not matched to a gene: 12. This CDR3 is CASSPFRQGINEQYF. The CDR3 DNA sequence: TGTGCCAGCAGCCCCTTTCGACAGGGTATCAACGAGCAGTACTTC.

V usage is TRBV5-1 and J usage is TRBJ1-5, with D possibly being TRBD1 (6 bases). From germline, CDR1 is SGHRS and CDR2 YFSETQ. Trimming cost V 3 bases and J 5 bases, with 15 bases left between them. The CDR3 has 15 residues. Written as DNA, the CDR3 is TGCGCCAGCAGCTCGGGGGACATAGGGGATCAGCCCCAGCATTTT. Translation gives CASSSGDIGDQPQHF.

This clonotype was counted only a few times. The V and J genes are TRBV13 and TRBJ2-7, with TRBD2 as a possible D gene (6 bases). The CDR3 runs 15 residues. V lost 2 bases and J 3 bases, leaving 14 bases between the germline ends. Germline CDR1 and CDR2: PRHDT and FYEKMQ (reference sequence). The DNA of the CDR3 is TGTGCCAGCAGCTTAATCGGGGGAGGTTTCTACGAGCAGTACTTC. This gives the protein CASSLIGGGFYEQYF.

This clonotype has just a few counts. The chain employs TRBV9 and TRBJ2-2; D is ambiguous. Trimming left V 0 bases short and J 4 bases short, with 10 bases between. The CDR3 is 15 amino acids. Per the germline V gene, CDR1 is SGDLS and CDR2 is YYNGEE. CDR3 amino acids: CASSVVSSSTGELFF. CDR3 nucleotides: TGTGCCAGCAGCGTAGTGTCTTCCTCCACCGGGGAGCTGTTTTTT.